Listed below are T cell receptor beta chains from one sample, sequenced in a study of siplizumab effects on memory and regulatory T cells. Measured with immunoSEQ multiplex PCR; TCRdb has only the in-frame clones, and not every one. The sample has 98,000 or so clones; about 93% are singletons. The sample was Tregs sorted from blood. The receptors derive from a human donor in good health. CDR3s include the opening cysteine and the closing phenylalanine or tryptophan. D genes are given only for firm matches. Not every row has a clone size; where given, it reads once, few, many or a size class.

d_call,j_call,v_call,clone_size,cdr3_nt,cdr3_aa
-,TRBJ1-1,TRBV25-1,-,TGTGCCAGCAGTGGACCCAGGGGATTGGCTGAAGCTTTCTTT,CASSGPRGLAEAFF
-,TRBJ1-3,TRBV7-8,once,TGTGCCAGCAGCTTAGGAGGCAGGCTGGGGGGAAACACCATATATTTT,CASSLGGRLGGNTIYF
TRBD1,TRBJ1-6,TRBV19,-,TGTGCCAGTAGACAGGGGAATTCACCCCTCCACTTT,CASRQGNSPLHF
-,TRBJ2-3,TRBV6-6,-,TGTGCCAGCAGTCCCCAAGATACGCAGTATTTT,CASSPQDTQYF
-,TRBJ2-5,TRBV18,-,TGTGCCAGCTCAACTCAAGAGACCCAGTACTTC,CASSTQETQYF
TRBD1,TRBJ1-2,TRBV2,-,TGTGCCAGCGGGCGGGACAGCTATGACTACACCTTC,CASGRDSYDYTF
TRBD1,TRBJ1-2,TRBV5-1,-,TGCGCCAGCAGCTCCGGACAGGCCAACTATGGCTACACCTTC,CASSSGQANYGYTF
TRBD2,TRBJ2-1,TRBV4-3,-,TGCGCCAGCAGCCAGGGGGGGCTAGCGGGGGCAAGGGCGAATGAGCAGTTCTTC,CASSQGGLAGARANEQFF
TRBD2,TRBJ2-1,TRBV4-2,once,TGTGCCAGCAGCCAAGCAGGGAGGGGATCTGGTGAGCAGTTCTTC,CASSQAGRGSGEQFF
-,TRBJ1-4,TRBV19,-,TGTGCCAGTAGTCCTTACGACAGTAATGAAAAACTGTTTTTT,CASSPYDSNEKLFF
TRBD1,TRBJ1-1,TRBV10-3,-,TGTGCCATAAGAGCACAGGGGTCAGTCAGCACTGAAGCTTTCTTT,CAIRAQGSVSTEAFF
TRBD1,TRBJ2-7,TRBV5-6,-,TGTGCCAGCAGCCCACAGGGGAGTGCCTACGAGCAGTACTTC,CASSPQGSAYEQYF
TRBD1,TRBJ1-1,TRBV19,-,TGTGCCAGTAGTACGCGACAGGGCCGGACTGAAGCTTTCTTT,CASSTRQGRTEAFF
-,TRBJ2-7,TRBV7-9,-,TGTGCCAGCGTCCACACAGACTCCTACGAGCAGTACTTC,CASVHTDSYEQYF
TRBD2,TRBJ2-1,TRBV5-4,-,TGTGCCAGCACTCTGTTGGGAGGGTACAATGAGCAGTTCTTC,CASTLLGGYNEQFF
TRBD2,TRBJ2-5,TRBV7-3,-,TGTGCCAGCAGCTTCTCCGGGACTAGCGGGGTGACCCAGTACTTC,CASSFSGTSGVTQYF
-,TRBJ2-3,TRBV15,-,TGTGCCACCAGCAGAGATGGGCACCACACAGATACGCAGTATTTT,CATSRDGHHTDTQYF